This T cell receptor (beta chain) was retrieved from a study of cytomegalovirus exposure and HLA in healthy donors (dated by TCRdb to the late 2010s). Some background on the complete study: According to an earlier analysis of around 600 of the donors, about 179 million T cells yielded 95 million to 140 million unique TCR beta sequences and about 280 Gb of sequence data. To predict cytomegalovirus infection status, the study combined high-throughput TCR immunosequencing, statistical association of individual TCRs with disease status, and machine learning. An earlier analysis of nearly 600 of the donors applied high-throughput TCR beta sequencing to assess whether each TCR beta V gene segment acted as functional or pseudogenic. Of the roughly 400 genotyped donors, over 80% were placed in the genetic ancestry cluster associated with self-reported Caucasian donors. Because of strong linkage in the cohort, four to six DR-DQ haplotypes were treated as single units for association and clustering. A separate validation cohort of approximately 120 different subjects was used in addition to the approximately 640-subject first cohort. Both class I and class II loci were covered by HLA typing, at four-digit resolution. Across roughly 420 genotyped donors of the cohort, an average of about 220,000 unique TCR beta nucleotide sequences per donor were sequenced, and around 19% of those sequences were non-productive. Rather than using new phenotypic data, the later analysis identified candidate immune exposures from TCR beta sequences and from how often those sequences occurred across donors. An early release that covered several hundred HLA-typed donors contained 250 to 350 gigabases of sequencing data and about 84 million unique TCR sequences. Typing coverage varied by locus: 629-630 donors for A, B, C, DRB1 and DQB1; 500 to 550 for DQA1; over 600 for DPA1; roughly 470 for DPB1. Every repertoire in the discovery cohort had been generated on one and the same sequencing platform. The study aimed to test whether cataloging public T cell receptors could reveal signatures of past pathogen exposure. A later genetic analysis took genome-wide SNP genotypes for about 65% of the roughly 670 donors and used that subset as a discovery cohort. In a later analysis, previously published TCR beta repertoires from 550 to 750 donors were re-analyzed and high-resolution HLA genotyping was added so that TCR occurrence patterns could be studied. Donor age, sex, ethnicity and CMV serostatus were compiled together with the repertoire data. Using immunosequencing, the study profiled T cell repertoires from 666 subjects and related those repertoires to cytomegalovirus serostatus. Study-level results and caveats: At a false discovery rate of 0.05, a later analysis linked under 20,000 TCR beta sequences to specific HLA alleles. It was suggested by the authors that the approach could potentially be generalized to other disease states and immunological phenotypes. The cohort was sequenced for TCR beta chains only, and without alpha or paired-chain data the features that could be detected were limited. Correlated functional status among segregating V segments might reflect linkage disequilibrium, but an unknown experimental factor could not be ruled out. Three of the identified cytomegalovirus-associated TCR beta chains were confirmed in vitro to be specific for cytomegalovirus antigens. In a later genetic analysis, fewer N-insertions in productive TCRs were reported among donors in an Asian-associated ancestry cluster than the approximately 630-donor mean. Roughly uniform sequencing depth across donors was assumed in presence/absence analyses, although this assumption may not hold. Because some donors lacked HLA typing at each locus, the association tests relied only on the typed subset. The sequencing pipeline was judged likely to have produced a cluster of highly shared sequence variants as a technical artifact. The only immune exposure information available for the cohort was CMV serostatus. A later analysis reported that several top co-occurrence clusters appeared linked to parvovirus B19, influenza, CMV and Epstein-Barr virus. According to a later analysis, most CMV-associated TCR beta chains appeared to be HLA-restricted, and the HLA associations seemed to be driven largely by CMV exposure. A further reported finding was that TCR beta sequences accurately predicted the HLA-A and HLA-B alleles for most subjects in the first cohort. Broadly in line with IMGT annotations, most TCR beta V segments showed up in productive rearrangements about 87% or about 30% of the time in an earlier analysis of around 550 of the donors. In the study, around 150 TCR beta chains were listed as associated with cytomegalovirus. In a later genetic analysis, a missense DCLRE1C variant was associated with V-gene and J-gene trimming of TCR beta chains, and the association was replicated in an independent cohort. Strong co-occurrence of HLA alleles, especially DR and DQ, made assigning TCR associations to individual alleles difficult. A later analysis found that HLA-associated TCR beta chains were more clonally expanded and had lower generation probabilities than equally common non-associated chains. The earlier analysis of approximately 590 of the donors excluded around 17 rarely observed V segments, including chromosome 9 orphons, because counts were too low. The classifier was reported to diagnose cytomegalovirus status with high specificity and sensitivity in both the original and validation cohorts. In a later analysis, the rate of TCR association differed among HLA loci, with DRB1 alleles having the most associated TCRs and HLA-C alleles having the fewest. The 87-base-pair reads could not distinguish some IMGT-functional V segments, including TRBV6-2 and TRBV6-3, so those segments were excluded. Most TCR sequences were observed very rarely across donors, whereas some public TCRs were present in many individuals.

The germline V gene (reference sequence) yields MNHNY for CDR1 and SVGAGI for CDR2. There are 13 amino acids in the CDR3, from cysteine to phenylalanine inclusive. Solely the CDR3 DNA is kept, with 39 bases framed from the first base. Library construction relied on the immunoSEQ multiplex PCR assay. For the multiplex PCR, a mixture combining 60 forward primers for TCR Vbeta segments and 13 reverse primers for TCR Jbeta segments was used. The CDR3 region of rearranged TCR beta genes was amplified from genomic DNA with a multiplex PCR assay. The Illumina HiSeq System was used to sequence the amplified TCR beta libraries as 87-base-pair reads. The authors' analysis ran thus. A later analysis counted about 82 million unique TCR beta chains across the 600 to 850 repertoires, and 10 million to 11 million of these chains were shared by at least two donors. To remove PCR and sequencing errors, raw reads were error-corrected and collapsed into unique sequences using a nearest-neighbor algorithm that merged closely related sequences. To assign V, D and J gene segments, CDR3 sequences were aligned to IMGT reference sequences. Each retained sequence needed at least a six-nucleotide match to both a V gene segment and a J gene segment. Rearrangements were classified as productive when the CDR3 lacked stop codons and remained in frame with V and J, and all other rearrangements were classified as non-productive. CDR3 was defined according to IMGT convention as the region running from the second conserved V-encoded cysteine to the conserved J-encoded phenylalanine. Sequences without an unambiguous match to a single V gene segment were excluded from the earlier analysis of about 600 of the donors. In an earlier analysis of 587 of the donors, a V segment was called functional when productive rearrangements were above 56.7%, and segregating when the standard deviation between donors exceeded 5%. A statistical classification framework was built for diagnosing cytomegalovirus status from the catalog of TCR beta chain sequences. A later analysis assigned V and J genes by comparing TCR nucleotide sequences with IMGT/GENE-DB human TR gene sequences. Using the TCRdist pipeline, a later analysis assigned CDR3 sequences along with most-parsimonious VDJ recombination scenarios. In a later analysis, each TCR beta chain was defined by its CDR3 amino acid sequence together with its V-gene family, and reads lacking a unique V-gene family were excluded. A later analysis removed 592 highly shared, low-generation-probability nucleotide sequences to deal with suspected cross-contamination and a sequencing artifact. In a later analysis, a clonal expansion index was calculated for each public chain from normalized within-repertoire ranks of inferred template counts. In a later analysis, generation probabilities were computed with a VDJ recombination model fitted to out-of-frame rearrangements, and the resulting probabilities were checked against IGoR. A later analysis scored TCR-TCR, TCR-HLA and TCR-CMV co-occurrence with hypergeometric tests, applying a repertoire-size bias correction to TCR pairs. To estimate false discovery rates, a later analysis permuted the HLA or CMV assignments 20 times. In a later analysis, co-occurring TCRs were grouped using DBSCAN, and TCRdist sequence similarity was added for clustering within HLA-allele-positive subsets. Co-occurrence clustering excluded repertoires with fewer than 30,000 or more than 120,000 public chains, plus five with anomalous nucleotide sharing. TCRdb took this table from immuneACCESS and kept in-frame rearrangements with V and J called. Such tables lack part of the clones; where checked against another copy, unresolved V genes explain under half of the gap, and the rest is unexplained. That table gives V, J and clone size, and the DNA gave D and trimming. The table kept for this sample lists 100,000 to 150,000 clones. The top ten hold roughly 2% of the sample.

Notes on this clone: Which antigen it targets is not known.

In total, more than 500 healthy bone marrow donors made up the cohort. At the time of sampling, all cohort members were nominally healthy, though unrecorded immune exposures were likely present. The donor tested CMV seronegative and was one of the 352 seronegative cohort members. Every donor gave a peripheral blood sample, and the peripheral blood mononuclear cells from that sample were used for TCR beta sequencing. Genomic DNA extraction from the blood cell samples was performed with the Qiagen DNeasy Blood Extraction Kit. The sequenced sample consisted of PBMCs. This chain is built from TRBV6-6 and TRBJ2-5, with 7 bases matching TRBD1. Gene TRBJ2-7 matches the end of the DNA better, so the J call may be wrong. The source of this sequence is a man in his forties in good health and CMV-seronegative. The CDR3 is CASRTGNSYEQYF. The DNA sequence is TGTGCCAGCAGGACAGGGAACTCCTACGAGCAGTACTTC.